Presented here are 24 T cell receptor beta chains from one specimen sequenced in a study of T cells in Graves' hyperthyroidism and ophthalmopathy. The source material, RNA transcripts, was used to amplify TCR beta CDR3 regions. HTBI primers drove first-round RT-PCR of the TCR CDR3. One entry per CDR3 protein results from TCRdb running MiXCR on the multiplex PCR reads. The sample consists of roughly 380,000 distinct CDR3 sequences, about a sixth of them appearing once. The sample consisted of blood. All receptors come from a woman in her thirties or forties with Graves' ophthalmopathy.

This clonotype was counted ten times or more. This chain uses TRBV15 with TRBJ2-6; 8 nucleotides align to TRBD1. With V trimmed by 0 bases and J by 3 bases, 13 bases remained unmatched. CDR3 length equals 20 residues. CDR1 and CDR2 (germline): LNHNV, YYDKDF (reference sequence). The CDR3 here is CATSRDPREQGASGANVLTF. The DNA of the CDR3 is TGTGCCACCAGCAGAGACCCCCGAGAGCAGGGGGCAAGTGGGGCCAACGTCCTGACTTTC.

Ten or more counts support this clonotype. The chain links TRBV6-5 to TRBJ2-5; D perhaps matches TRBD1 (6 bases). The CDR3 spans 15 residues. Trimming removed 0 bases from V and 5 bases from J, with 13 bases in between. Germline values: CDR1 MNHEY, CDR2 SVGAGI. CDR3 region: CASSYSLNREETQYF. In nucleotides, the CDR3 is TGTGCCAGCAGTTACTCGTTAAACAGGGAGGAGACCCAGTACTTC.

This clonotype appeared many times. This chain links TRBV20-1 with TRBJ1-5; the D gene is possibly TRBD1 (5 bases). Germline V gene lookup returns CDR1 DFQATT and CDR2 SNEGSKA (reference sequence). Trimming stripped 6 bases from V and 3 bases from J, with 15 bases between. The CDR3 loop spans 14 amino acids. CDR3: CSAHRTSYNQPQHF. The DNA for the CDR3 is TGCAGTGCCCACAGGACTAGTTACAATCAGCCCCAGCATTTT.

V and J are TRBV10-3 and TRBJ2-5; 7 nucleotides agree with TRBD2. V lost 1 base and J lost 5; bases outside the gene matches: 4. CDR1 is ENHRY and CDR2 is SYGVKD in the germline V gene. The CDR3 has 14 amino acids. The CDR3 DNA is TGTGCCATCAGTGAGTTGCGGGAGAGGGAGACCCAGTACTTC. Protein: CAISELRERETQYF.

This clonotype was detected ten times or more. The chain employs TRBV7-2 and TRBJ2-5; D is unresolved. With 2 bases removed from V and 3 bases from J, the gap between germline ends came to 4 bases. The CDR3 consists of 12 residues. Germline lookup yields CDR1 SGHTA and CDR2 FQGNSA. CDR3 sequence: CASSLRKETQYF. DNA for the CDR3: TGTGCCAGCAGCTTACGGAAAGAGACCCAGTACTTC.

This clonotype was observed many times. The V call is TRBV6-5, the J call TRBJ2-5; 12 bases match TRBD1. The CDR3 length is 15 residues. The germline V gene has CDR1 MNHEY and CDR2 SVGAGI. V lost 3 bases to trimming and J lost 5 bases; unmatched junction nucleotides: 4. The CDR3 region is CASSYGTGGYETQYF. The CDR3 DNA is TGTGCCAGCAGTTATGGGACAGGGGGCTATGAGACCCAGTACTTC.

The table lists this clonotype with many counts. The chain is built from TRBV5-4 and TRBJ1-1; D remains ambiguous. This CDR3 has 13 residues. The V and J ends lost 2 bases and 0 bases respectively, with 5 bases between them. Germline values: CDR1 SGHNT, CDR2 YYREEE (reference sequence). CDR3 region: CASSFRLNTEAFF. The CDR3 coding sequence is TGTGCCAGCAGCTTTCGCTTGAACACTGAAGCTTTCTTT.

The chain employs TRBV27 and TRBJ2-7, with TRBD2 identical over 7 bases. This CDR3 has 14 amino acids. V shed 5 bases, J shed 3 bases, and the junction held 7 bases outside the gene matches. The V gene's germline CDR1 is MNHEY and CDR2 SMNVEV (reference sequence). CDR3 nucleotides: TGTGCCAGCAGTCCAATCGGGAGGTTCTACGAGCAGTACTTC. It translates to CASSPIGRFYEQYF.

This clonotype has at least ten counts. The V and J genes are TRBV6-1 and TRBJ1-2, with 8 bases aligning to TRBD1. CDR3 length equals 14 residues. Germline V gene data show CDR1 as MNHNS and CDR2 as SASEGT. With 4 bases clipped from V and 5 bases from J, the junction kept 6 bases outside the gene matches. CDR3: CASSVDREGYGYTF. As DNA, the CDR3 is TGTGCCAGCAGTGTGGACAGGGAGGGGTATGGCTACACCTTC.

This clonotype was found many times. The chain combines TRBV12-3 or TRBV12-4 with TRBJ2-7; maybe TRBD2 (6 bases). The CDR3 is 13 residues long. Trimming left V 6 bases short and J 4 bases short, with 13 bases between. CDR3 in DNA: TGTGCCAGCAGCCGCGGTGGGGGGTACGAGCAGTACTTC. Translating it yields CASSRGGGYEQYF.

This clonotype was seen ten or more times. This CDR3 is missing its conserved last phenylalanine or tryptophan, likely due to a read error. The rearrangement uses TRBV2 and TRBJ2-2; D uncertain. CDR1 and CDR2 (germline): SNHLY, FYNNEI. V shed 3 bases and J shed 5 bases, with 7 bases lying between them. This CDR3 has 13 residues. CDR3 in amino acids: CASSERTTGELFS. CDR3 DNA: TGTGCCAGCAGTGAGAGGACGACCGGGGAGCTGTTTTCT.

This clonotype was detected ten times or more. The rearrangement uses TRBV2 and TRBJ2-5, with D perhaps matching TRBD1 (7 bases). The CDR3 covers 14 residues. Per the germline V gene, CDR1 is SNHLY and CDR2 is FYNNEI. The ends were cut back, 6 bases at V and 7 bases at J, with 18 bases in the middle. The CDR3 reads CASRTGTSKRTQYF. CDR3 bases: TGTGCCAGCAGGACAGGGACTTCCAAAAGGACCCAGTACTTC.

This clonotype was counted ten times or more. The chain is built from TRBV7-9 and TRBJ2-6; D gene uncertain. Deletions cut 4 bases from V and 2 bases from J, with 9 bases between. CDR1 SEHNR and CDR2 FQNEAQ come from the germline V gene (reference sequence). The CDR3 is made up of 15 amino acids. CDR3 protein: CASSSGPAGANVLTF. DNA of the CDR3: TGTGCCAGCAGCTCCGGGCCGGCTGGGGCCAACGTCCTGACTTTC.

At least ten counts were recorded for this clonotype. CDR3 loop: CAWSYGLAGYEETQYF. The CDR3 bases are TGTGCCTGGAGTTATGGACTAGCGGGGTACGAAGAGACCCAGTACTTC. This sequence joins TRBV30 and TRBJ2-5; 12 bases match TRBD2. With V trimmed by 2 bases and J by 3 bases, 7 bases remained unmatched. Germline V gene sequence: CDR1 GTSNPN, CDR2 SVGIG (reference sequence). This CDR3 contains 16 residues.

This clonotype was counted many times. The chain employs TRBV30 and TRBJ1-2; D uncertain. The CDR3 extends over 11 amino acids. CDR1 is GTSNPN, CDR2 SVGIG, per germline (reference sequence). V shed 4 bases and J shed 8 bases, with 11 bases lying between them. The CDR3 loop is CAWNPHDGYTF. The CDR3 DNA follows: TGTGCCTGGAATCCCCATGACGGCTACACCTTC.

In its sample, this clonotype was seen many times. The chain links TRBV6-2 or TRBV6-3 to TRBJ1-1; D is perhaps TRBD1 (5 bases). The CDR3 contains 12 residues. CDR1 is MNHEY and CDR2 is SVGEGT in the germline V gene. V lost 6 bases, J lost 6 bases, and 11 bases lay in between. The CDR3 loop reads CASRWGFAEAFF. CDR3 nucleotide sequence: TGTGCCAGCAGGTGGGGGTTCGCTGAAGCTTTCTTT.

This clonotype was counted at least ten times. This sequence joins TRBV7-6 and TRBJ1-3; D is ambiguous. V lost 3 bases and J 0 bases, leaving 12 bases between the germline ends. Germline loops: CDR1 SGHVS, CDR2 FNYEAQ. CDR3 length equals 16 residues. CDR3 DNA sequence: TGTGCCAGCAGCTTTTCGGGCCGCGCCTCTGGAAACACCATATATTTT. The encoded protein is CASSFSGRASGNTIYF.

This clonotype was seen at least ten times. This chain uses TRBV5-1 with TRBJ2-7, with 9 bases that match TRBD1. Trimming took 4 bases from V and 5 from J; bases not matched to a gene: 7. Looked up from germline, CDR1 is SGHRS and CDR2 is YFSETQ. The CDR3 consists of 14 residues. The CDR3 coding sequence is TGCGCCAGCAGCCCGCGGACAGGGGCCCACGAGCAGTACTTC. Its translation: CASSPRTGAHEQYF. The full variable domain, rest sourced from reference TRBV5-1 and TRBJ2-7, is KAGVTQTPRYLIKTRGQQVTLSCSPISGHRSVSWYQQTPGQGLQFLFEYFSETQRNKGNFPGRFSGRQFSNSRSEMNVSTLELGDSALYLCASSPRTGAHEQYFGPGTRLTVT.

This clonotype appeared many times. The chain combines TRBV12-3 or TRBV12-4 with TRBJ1-3; D call uncertain. This CDR3 is built from 11 residues. The ends were cut back, 7 bases at V and 5 bases at J, with 6 bases in the middle. CDR3 sequence reads: CASTLRNTIYF. In nucleotides, the CDR3 is TGTGCCAGCACCCTCCGAAACACCATATATTTT.

This clonotype was seen many times. The chain joins TRBV6-2 or TRBV6-3 to TRBJ1-5; 7 bases agree with TRBD1. Trimming cost V 7 bases and J 11 bases; bases outside gene matches: 17. Germline V gene lookup returns CDR1 MNHEY and CDR2 SVGEGT. This CDR3 spans 15 amino acids. CDR3 loop: CASTTGDRPSSAQHF. CDR3 DNA sequence: TGTGCCAGCACCACCGGGGACAGACCTTCGTCAGCCCAGCATTTT.

This clonotype was counted many times. The chain uses TRBV28 and TRBJ2-7; 7 bases are a match to TRBD2. Germline CDR1 and CDR2: MDHEN and SYDVKM. J gave up 6 bases and V 6 bases, and 14 bases lay outside the gene matches. The CDR3 consists of 15 residues. The CDR3 loop reads CASSPLSGGTVEQYF. The CDR3 region has the DNA TGTGCCAGCAGCCCCTTATCGGGAGGTACCGTCGAGCAGTACTTC.

There are many counts of this clonotype. This chain connects TRBV15 to TRBJ2-2, with 7 bases aligning to TRBD2. V trimming: 1 base; J trimming: 6 bases; junction bases outside the gene matches: 5. The CDR3 is 15 amino acids. CDR1 and CDR2 (germline): LNHNV, YYDKDF (reference sequence). CDR3 in amino acids: CATSRVGGSAGELFF. Written as DNA, the CDR3 is TGTGCCACCAGCAGAGTGGGCGGGAGCGCCGGGGAGCTGTTTTTT. The complete variable domain, with remaining parts taken from reference TRBV15 and TRBJ2-2, reads DAMVIQNPRYQVTQFGKPVTLSCSQTLNHNVMYWYQQKSSQAPKLLFHYYDKDFNNEADTPDNFQSRRPNTSFCFLDIRSPGLGDTAMYLCATSRVGGSAGELFFGEGSRLTVL.

Ten or more counts support this clonotype. The chain's CDR3 is CSDLRTYQETQYF. CDR3 DNA sequence: TGCAGCGACTTAAGGACATACCAAGAGACCCAGTACTTC. The chain joins TRBV29-1 to TRBJ2-5; D is perhaps TRBD1 (5 bases). V was clipped by 7 bases and J by 0 bases, with 12 bases between them. The germline CDR1 and CDR2 sequences are SQVTM and ANQGSEA. The CDR3 is made up of 13 amino acids.

Many counts were recorded for this clonotype. The chain recombines TRBV7-9 with TRBJ2-5; D is perhaps TRBD1 or TRBD2 (5 bases each). Between the trimmed V and J ends, which lost 6 bases and 1 base, there was a span of 15 bases. The CDR3 contains 15 residues. The germline gives CDR1 SEHNR, CDR2 FQNEAQ (reference sequence). CDR3 coding DNA: TGTGCCAGCAGTCCAATCCCGGGACCCCAAGAGACCCAGTACTTC. Its translation is CASSPIPGPQETQYF.